This TCR beta chain stems from a study of radiotherapy plus CTLA-4 blockade in lung cancer (dated by TCRdb to 2017 to 2018). Study-level background: Objective responses occurred in about 20% of enrolled patients, and 30% to 35% achieved disease control.

Study-wide findings and limitations: Increased serum interferon-beta after radiation, together with early dynamic changes in blood T cell clones, were reported to be the strongest predictors of response. After treatment with radiotherapy and ipilimumab, TCR clones that originated in tumors expanded in peripheral blood.

Library generation was performed with the immunoSEQ multiplex PCR assay. TCRdb mirrors the immuneACCESS table, restricted to in-frame sequences. Some clones are absent from its copies; in checked studies, under half trace to an unresolved V gene, and the reason for the others is unknown. Present in this sample are more than 25,000 clones, around three quarters of which were seen just once. The top ten clonotypes cover approximately 15% of the sample. On this clone itself: Which antigen it targets is not known. There are no base qualities to consult, and no much larger clone falls within one base.

Reading the germline V gene gives CDR1 SQVTM and CDR2 ANQGSEA. From its cysteine to its phenylalanine, the CDR3 spans 16 amino acids. Only CDR3 DNA remains: 48 bases, in frame from the first base. The trim is 5 bases for V and 1 base for J, with a gap of 20 bases between the germline ends. The study tested focal radiation therapy combined with CTLA-4 blockade (ipilimumab) in patients with chemo-refractory metastatic non-small-cell lung cancer. This receptor was identified in a human donor with non-small cell lung cancer that progressed on radiotherapy plus ipilimumab. Specimen: peripheral blood, collected from a patient treated with radiotherapy plus ipilimumab. The chain joins TRBV29-1 to TRBJ1-2; no D gene is confidently identified. The CDR3 protein: CSVLDGTTTFNYGYTF. The DNA sequence reads TGCAGCGTTTTGGACGGAACCACCACCTTTAACTATGGCTACACCTTC.